This TCR beta chain was identified in a study of blood T cell repertoires in COVID-19. Study information: COVID-19 samples from acute and convalescent phases originated in the United States, Italy and Spain. The cDNA or gDNA used as material had been derived from T cells, B-cell-depleted T cells, or PBMCs.

Original methodology: Amplifying reference gene primers gave estimates of nucleated cell counts. Assay used: immunoSEQ multiplex PCR; TCRdb lists only in-frame clones, some missing. V, J and clone size were drawn from that table, and D and trimming were deduced from the DNA. The sample contains approximately 150,000 clones, 80% to 90% of which appear only once. V lost 8 bases, J lost 1 base, and 14 bases lay in between. The CDR3 covers 14 residues. Germline CDR1 and CDR2: MNHEY and SVGAGI. This chain joins TRBV6-5 and TRBJ1-1; no firm D call. The sequenced sample was peripheral blood. This clonotype originated in a woman at least 80 years old with acute or convalescent COVID-19. CDR3 sequence (DNA): TGTGCCAGCGCCCGGGAGGGCGGGAACACTGAAGCTTTCTTT. As protein: CASAREGGNTEAFF.